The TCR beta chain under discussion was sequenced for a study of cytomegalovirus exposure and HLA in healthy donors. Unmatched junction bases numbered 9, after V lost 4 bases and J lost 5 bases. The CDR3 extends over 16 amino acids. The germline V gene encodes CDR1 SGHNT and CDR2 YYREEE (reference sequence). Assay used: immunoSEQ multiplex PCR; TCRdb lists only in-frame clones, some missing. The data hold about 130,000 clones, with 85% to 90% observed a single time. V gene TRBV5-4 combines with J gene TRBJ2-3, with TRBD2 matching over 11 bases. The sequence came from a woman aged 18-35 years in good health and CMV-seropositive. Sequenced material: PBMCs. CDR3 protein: CASSRIAGGRGDTQYF. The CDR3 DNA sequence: TGTGCCAGCAGCCGGATAGCGGGGGGGCGGGGAGATACGCAGTATTTT.